A selection of T cell receptor beta chains follows, all from one sample in a study. TCRdb independently ran MiXCR on the RT-PCR reads; one entry per CDR3 protein. The sample lists fewer than 800,000 distinct CDR3 sequences; approximately 15% were seen once. The sequencing sample was made of memory CD4+ T cells from blood. The receptors here all came from a female donor in good health, serving as a healthy control. The CDR3 runs from the conserved cysteine through the conserved F or W. The order of the fields is clone size, D gene, V gene, J gene, CDR3 protein, CDR3 DNA. D genes are given only for firm matches. Part of the rows lack a size; the others show once, few, many or a class for expanded clones.

.	.	TRBV5-1	TRBJ2-5	CASSLDMQGETQYF	TGCGCCAGCAGCTTGGACATGCAGGGAGAGACCCAGTACTTC
few	TRBD1	TRBV6-6	TRBJ1-2	CASSITDRVNYGYTF	TGTGCCAGCAGTATCACGGACAGGGTTAACTATGGCTACACCTTC
many	.	TRBV10-3	TRBJ1-2	CATARDGYGYTF	TGTGCCACCGCCAGGGACGGCTATGGCTACACCTTC
many	.	TRBV29-1	TRBJ2-3	CSVGGGQGSDTQYF	TGCAGCGTTGGAGGGGGTCAGGGGAGCGATACGCAGTATTTT
.	TRBD2	TRBV7-3	TRBJ2-7	CASSYLAGGPYEQYF	TGTGCCAGCAGCTACCTAGCGGGAGGGCCGTACGAGCAGTACTTC
many	TRBD1	TRBV7-3	TRBJ2-2	CASSLWTGATGELFF	TGTGCCAGCAGCTTATGGACAGGCGCCACCGGGGAGCTGTTTTTT
.	TRBD2	TRBV20-1	TRBJ2-7	CSARDPRSGIYEQYF	TGCAGTGCTAGAGATCCGCGTAGCGGGATCTACGAGCAGTACTTC
few	TRBD1	TRBV20-1	TRBJ2-6	CSAPVNAGQGSGANVLTF	TGCAGTGCTCCAGTGAACGCCGGACAGGGCAGTGGGGCCAACGTCCTGACTTTC
.	.	TRBV6-4	TRBJ2-1	CASSDNRGGDEQFF	TGTGCCAGCAGTGATAACAGGGGAGGAGATGAGCAGTTCTTC
.	TRBD1	TRBV20-1	TRBJ1-1	CSARFLQGASEAFF	TGCAGTGCTAGATTCTTGCAGGGGGCGTCTGAAGCTTTCTTT
many	TRBD2	TRBV4-3	TRBJ2-5	CASSPAPSGGKETQYF	TGCGCCAGCAGCCCAGCTCCTAGCGGGGGGAAGGAGACCCAGTACTTC
.	.	TRBV2	TRBJ1-2	CASSEASGGGYDGYTF	TGTGCCAGCAGTGAAGCGTCTGGGGGCGGGTACGATGGCTACACCTTC
.	.	TRBV30	TRBJ1-6	CAWSRQGPISYNSPLHF	TGTGCCTGGAGTCGCCAGGGCCCCATCTCCTATAATTCACCCCTCCACTTT
few	.	TRBV6-2/TRBV6-3	TRBJ1-5	CASSYTSRHNQPQHF	TGTGCCAGCAGTTATACCTCCAGACACAATCAGCCCCAGCATTTT
.	.	TRBV24-1	TRBJ1-1	CATSDLYTEAFF	TGTGCCACCAGTGATCTGTACACTGAAGCTTTCTTT
many	TRBD2	TRBV29-1	TRBJ2-1	CSALGTSGSYNEQFF	TGCAGCGCTCTCGGGACTAGCGGGTCTTACAATGAGCAGTTCTTC
.	.	TRBV7-2	TRBJ2-7	CASSRFTYEQYF	TGTGCCAGCAGCCGGTTCACCTACGAGCAGTACTTC
.	TRBD1	TRBV7-9	TRBJ1-4	CASSLNGQGREKLFF	TGTGCCAGCAGCTTAAATGGACAGGGGAGGGAAAAACTGTTTTTT
many	.	TRBV3-1	TRBJ2-1	CASSQVWTYNEQFF	TGTGCCAGCAGCCAAGTTTGGACGTACAATGAGCAGTTCTTC
few	.	TRBV20-1	TRBJ2-3	CSARASPRGTDTQYF	TGCAGTGCTCGGGCGTCTCCTCGGGGAACAGATACGCAGTATTTT
.	TRBD2	TRBV3-1	TRBJ2-7	CASSPLTSGSEQYF	TGTGCCAGCAGCCCCCTGACTAGCGGGAGCGAGCAGTACTTC
.	.	TRBV7-9	TRBJ2-1	CASSLVGGGWNEQFF	TGTGCCAGCAGCTTAGTGGGAGGGGGGTGGAATGAGCAGTTCTTC